This T cell receptor (beta chain) was sequenced during a study of cytomegalovirus exposure and HLA in healthy donors. Note on this clone: The target antigen is unknown.

The CDR3 has 9 amino acids. Germline V gene lookup returns CDR1 SGHRS and CDR2 YFSETQ. Deletions cut 0 bases from V and 12 bases from J, with 4 bases between. The primer mix had 60 Vbeta and 13 Jbeta primers. The method was immunoSEQ multiplex PCR; TCRdb's version includes in-frame clones alone and lacks a portion of them. The table includes some 98,000 clones, more than 60% detected once. Whole-study findings and limits: Several of the most significant clusters appeared linked to common viral pathogens, based on a later analysis. Upon later analysis, TCR association rates were observed to vary by HLA locus, being highest for DRB1 and lowest for HLA-C. Associated with cytomegalovirus, according to the listing, were fewer than 200 TCR beta chains. HLA alleles showed associations with about 15,000 TCR beta sequences in a later analysis, at a 0.05 false discovery rate.

The sequence was obtained from a man in his forties or fifties in good health and CMV-seronegative. The sample consisted of PBMCs. This chain uses TRBV5-1 with TRBJ2-7; D ambiguous. The chain's CDR3 is CASSLASYF. In DNA, the CDR3 is TGCGCCAGCAGCTTGGCCTCGTACTTC.